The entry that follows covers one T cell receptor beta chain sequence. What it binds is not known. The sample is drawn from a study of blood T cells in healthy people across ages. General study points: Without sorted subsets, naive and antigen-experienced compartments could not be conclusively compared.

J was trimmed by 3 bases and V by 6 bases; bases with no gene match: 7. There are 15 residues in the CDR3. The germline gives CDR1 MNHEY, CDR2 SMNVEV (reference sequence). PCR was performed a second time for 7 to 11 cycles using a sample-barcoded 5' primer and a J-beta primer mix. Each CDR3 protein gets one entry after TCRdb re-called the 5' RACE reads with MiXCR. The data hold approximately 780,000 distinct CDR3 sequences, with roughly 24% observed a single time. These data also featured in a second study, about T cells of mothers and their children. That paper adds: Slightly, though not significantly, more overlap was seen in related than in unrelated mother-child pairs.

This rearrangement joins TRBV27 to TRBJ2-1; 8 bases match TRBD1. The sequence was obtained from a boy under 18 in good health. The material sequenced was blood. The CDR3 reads CASSPGQGLYNEQFF. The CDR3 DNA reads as TGTGCCAGCAGCCCAGGACAGGGACTCTACAATGAGCAGTTCTTC.